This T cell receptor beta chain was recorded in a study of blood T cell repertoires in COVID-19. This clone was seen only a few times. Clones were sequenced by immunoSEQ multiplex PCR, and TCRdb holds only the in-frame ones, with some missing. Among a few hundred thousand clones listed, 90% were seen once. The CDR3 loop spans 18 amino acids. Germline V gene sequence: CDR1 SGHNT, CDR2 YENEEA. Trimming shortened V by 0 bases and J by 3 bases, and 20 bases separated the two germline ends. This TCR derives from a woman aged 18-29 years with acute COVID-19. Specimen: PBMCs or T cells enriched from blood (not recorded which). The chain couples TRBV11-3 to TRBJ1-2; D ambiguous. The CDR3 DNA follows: TGTGCCAGCAGCTTAGATCAGGCGGGTAGCGCATCTCACTATGGCTACACCTTC. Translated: CASSLDQAGSASHYGYTF.